The 10 T cell receptor beta chains in this list originate from one sample, sequenced in a study of T cells after yellow fever vaccination. TCRdb independently ran MiXCR on the 5' RACE reads; one entry per CDR3 protein. The sample records some 500,000 distinct CDR3 sequences, about 14% being singletons. Here the sequenced sample was PBMCs, taken on the day of the yellow fever booster vaccination. The receptors derive from a man aged 25-45 years who received the YFV17D yellow fever vaccine.

Only a few counts were recorded for this clonotype. V usage is TRBV11-1 and J usage is TRBJ2-1; D is unresolved. Germline assignment: CDR1 SGHAT and CDR2 FQDESV (reference sequence). This CDR3 region has 17 residues. V dropped 5 bases and J dropped 0 bases, with 17 bases sitting between them. The CDR3 spells CASSNFLGKGSYNEQFF. CDR3 sequence (DNA): TGTGCCAGCAGCAATTTCCTGGGAAAGGGCTCCTACAATGAGCAGTTCTTC.

The chain links TRBV10-3 to TRBJ1-2, with 11 bases lining up with TRBD1. Germline CDR1 reads ENHRY; CDR2 reads SYGVKD. Unmatched junction bases numbered 8, after V lost 3 bases and J lost 5 bases. The CDR3 sequence is 16 residues long. CDR3 DNA sequence: TGTGCCATCAGTGATAACCTGGGACAGGGGGGTTATGGCTACACCTTC. It encodes CAISDNLGQGGYGYTF.

Comment on this clonotype: A junction end diverges from the germline sequence, so it may reflect a read error. The V call is TRBV19, the J call TRBJ2-1; tentatively, D is TRBD1 (6 bases). The CDR3 has 13 residues. The V gene's germline CDR1 is LNHDA and CDR2 SQIVND (reference sequence). The CDR3, as DNA: TGTGCCAGTAGTACCCGGACAGCGGAGCAGGAACTCTTC. Encoded protein: CASSTRTAEQELF.

This clonotype has more than one count but fewer than ten. V is TRBV6-5 and J is TRBJ2-5, with unresolved D. The CDR3 is 12 amino acids. V gave up 6 bases and J gave up 6 bases, with 11 bases separating them. Germline lookup yields CDR1 MNHEY and CDR2 SVGAGI. In DNA form, the CDR3 reads TGTGCCAGCAGCTCGGAAGGGAAGACCCAGTACTTC. It yields the protein CASSSEGKTQYF.

The chain has TRBV6-5 and TRBJ2-1; a possible D gene is TRBD2 (7 bases). V dropped 0 bases and J dropped 9 bases, with 15 bases sitting between them. The CDR3 has 15 residues. Germline V lookup: CDR1 MNHEY, CDR2 SVGAGI. The CDR3 region is CASSYSGGGRGEQFF. As DNA, the CDR3 is TGTGCCAGCAGTTACTCTGGGGGGGGGCGGGGTGAGCAGTTCTTC.

The V and J genes are TRBV5-1 and TRBJ1-5; D unclear. This CDR3 region has 14 residues. The V gene's germline CDR1 is SGHRS and CDR2 YFSETQ. The V end was cut by 3 bases, the J end by 2 bases, with 9 bases between. In DNA form, the CDR3 reads TGCGCCAGCAGCTACAGAGGTGGCAATCAGCCCCAGCATTTT. It translates to CASSYRGGNQPQHF.

This clonotype appeared a few times. The rearrangement uses TRBV7-2 and TRBJ1-1; D is uncertain. V dropped 3 bases and J dropped 2 bases, with 10 bases sitting between them. This CDR3 region has 14 residues. CDR1 and CDR2 (germline): SGHTA, FQGNSA. The CDR3 region is CASSFSAGNTEAFF. For the CDR3, the DNA is TGTGCCAGCAGCTTTTCTGCAGGTAACACTGAAGCTTTCTTT.

A few counts support this clonotype. The chain employs TRBV29-1 and TRBJ2-7, with a tentative D call TRBD1 (5 bases). Trimming left V 2 bases short and J 3 bases short, with 11 bases between. Germline V lookup: CDR1 SQVTM, CDR2 ANQGSEA. This CDR3 has 13 residues. This CDR3 is CSVEHGQGYEQYF. The CDR3 DNA sequence: TGCAGCGTTGAACACGGGCAGGGCTACGAGCAGTACTTC.

V and J are TRBV11-2 and TRBJ2-7; TRBD2 matches 12 bases. The CDR3 extends over 19 amino acids. The trim removed 1 base at V and 4 bases at J, leaving 14 bases unmatched. CDR1 is SGHAT and CDR2 is FQNNGV in the germline V gene. CDR3 sequence (DNA): TGTGCCAGCAGCTTAGGTCGGGTGACTAGCGGGAGAATTGGTTACGAGCAGTACTTC. It is translated as CASSLGRVTSGRIGYEQYF.

This clonotype has more than one count but fewer than ten. The V gene is TRBV14, the J gene TRBJ2-6; D is unresolved. The CDR3 runs 17 residues. Germline CDR1 reads SGHDN; CDR2 reads FVKESK. The V end was cut by 4 bases, the J end by 0 bases, with 13 bases between. This CDR3 is CASSPLHPLSGANVLTF. The CDR3 nucleotides read TGTGCCAGCAGCCCGCTACACCCCCTCTCTGGGGCCAACGTCCTGACTTTC.